The source of this T cell receptor beta chain is a study of OX40 agonist ivuxolimab in advanced cancers. General study findings and limits: Among T cells, CD8+ cells averaged more expanded clones than CD4+ cells. The antigen specificity of the peripheral T cells (those that were expanded) was not determined. Among some nonresponders, normalized T-cell clonal expansion was also low. By week 6 at 0.1 to 3.0 mg/kg, blood CD4+ and CD8+ T cells had expanded clonally.

Profiling relied on immunoSEQ multiplex PCR, and the TCRdb table lists in-frame clones only, not all of them. Here the sample spans tens of thousands of clones, approximately 90% being singletons. This clone was seen a single time. The target antigen is unknown. The germline CDR1 and CDR2 sequences are MDHEN and SYDVKM. The CDR3 runs 12 residues. Germline trimming cut 6 bases from V and 7 bases from J; bases unmatched to any gene: 2. This sequence originates from an adult with an advanced solid tumor such as melanoma, head and neck, liver or kidney cancer. The specimen was CD4+ or CD8+ T cells sorted from blood, collected in a trial of the OX40 agonist ivuxolimab. V gene TRBV28 combines with J gene TRBJ1-4; 7 positions agree with TRBD1. The CDR3 spells CASRGQSEKLFF. CDR3 nucleotide sequence: TGTGCCAGCAGGGGACAGAGTGAAAAACTGTTTTTT. Together with reference TRBV28 and TRBJ1-4, the CDR3 gives the full variable domain: DVKVTQSSRYLVKRTGEKVFLECVQDMDHENMFWYRQDPGLGLRLIYFSYDVKMKEKGDIPEGYSVSREKKERFSLILESASTNQTSMYLCASRGQSEKLFFGSGTQLSVL.